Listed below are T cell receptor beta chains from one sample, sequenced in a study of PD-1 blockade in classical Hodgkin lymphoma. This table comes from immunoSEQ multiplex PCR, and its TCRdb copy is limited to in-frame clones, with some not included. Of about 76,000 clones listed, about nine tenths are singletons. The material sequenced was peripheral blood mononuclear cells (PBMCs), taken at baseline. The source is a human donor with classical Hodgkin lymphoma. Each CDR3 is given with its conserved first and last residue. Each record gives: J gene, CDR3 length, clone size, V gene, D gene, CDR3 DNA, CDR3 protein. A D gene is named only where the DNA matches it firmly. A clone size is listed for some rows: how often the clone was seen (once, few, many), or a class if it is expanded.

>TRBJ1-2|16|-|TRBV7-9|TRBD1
TGTGCCAGCAGCTTAGAGGCTCCCGGGACAGGGTCTGGCTACACCTTC
CASSLEAPGTGSGYTF
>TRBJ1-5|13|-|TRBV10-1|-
TGCGCCAGCAGCGCCGATTGGAATCAGCCCCAGCATTTT
CASSADWNQPQHF
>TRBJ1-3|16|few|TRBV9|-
TGTGCCAGCAGGGGTGGATCTTCCAGCTCTGGAAACACCATATATTTT
CASRGGSSSSGNTIYF
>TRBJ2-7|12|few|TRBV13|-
TGTGCCAGCAGTCGGAGGGCTCCCGAGCAGTACTTC
CASSRRAPEQYF
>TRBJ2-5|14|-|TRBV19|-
TGTGCCAGTAGTATACCCGGGGGCCGGGAGACCCAGTACTTC
CASSIPGGRETQYF
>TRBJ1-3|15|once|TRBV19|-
TGTGCCAGTATCCTGAACCCAGGGTCTGGAAACACCATATATTTT
CASILNPGSGNTIYF
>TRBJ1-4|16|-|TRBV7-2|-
TGTGCCAGCAGCTTAGGGCCGGCCGGAATGGAGGAAAAACTGTTTTTT
CASSLGPAGMEEKLFF
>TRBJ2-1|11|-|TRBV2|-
TGTGCCAGCCTGGGACACAATGAGCAGTTCTTC
CASLGHNEQFF
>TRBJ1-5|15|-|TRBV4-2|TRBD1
TGTGCCAGCAGCCAAGAGTACAGGGGAGGTCAGCCCCAGCATTTT
CASSQEYRGGQPQHF
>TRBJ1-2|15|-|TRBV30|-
TGTGCCTGGAGTGTACAGGCAGGGAAGGGCTATGGCTACACCTTC
CAWSVQAGKGYGYTF
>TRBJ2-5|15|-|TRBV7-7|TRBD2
TGTGCTAGCAGCGTCGGGACTAGCGGAGAAGAGACCCAGTACTTC
CASSVGTSGEETQYF
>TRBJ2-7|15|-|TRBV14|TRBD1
TGTGCCAGCTCTCGAGGGACAGGGATTTTCTACGAGCAGTACTTC
CASSRGTGIFYEQYF
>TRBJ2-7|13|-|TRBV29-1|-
TGCAGCGTCCGACTAGAGAACGCCTACGAGCAGTACTTC
CSVRLENAYEQYF
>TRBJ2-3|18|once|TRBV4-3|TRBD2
TGCGCCAGCAGCCAAGATCGGAATAGCGGGAGTGATCGAGATACGCAGTATTTT
CASSQDRNSGSDRDTQYF
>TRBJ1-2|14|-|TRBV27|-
TGTGCCAGCAGTTTCCTACAGGGAATGGATGGCTACACCTTC
CASSFLQGMDGYTF
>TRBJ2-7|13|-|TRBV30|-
TGTGCCTGGAGTATCGGGCCGGCCTACGAGCAGTACTTC
CAWSIGPAYEQYF
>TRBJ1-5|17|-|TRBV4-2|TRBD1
TGTGCCAGCAGCCCCAACGCGAGACAGGGGGGCAATCAGCCCCAGCATTTT
CASSPNARQGGNQPQHF
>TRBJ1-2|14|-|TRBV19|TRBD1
TGTGCCAGTAGTAGGCAGGGGGTTAACTATGGCTACACCTTC
CASSRQGVNYGYTF
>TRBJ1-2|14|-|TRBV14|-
TGTGCCAGCAGCCAAGTCGGGTGGGTCGGTGGCTACACCTTC
CASSQVGWVGGYTF
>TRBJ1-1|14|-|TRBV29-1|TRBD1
TGCAGCGCTAAAAGACAGGGTCTGAACACTGAAGCTTTCTTT
CSAKRQGLNTEAFF
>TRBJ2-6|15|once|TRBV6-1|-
TGTGCCAGCAGTGAGGGGGTTCCTGGGGCCAACGTCCTGACTTTC
CASSEGVPGANVLTF
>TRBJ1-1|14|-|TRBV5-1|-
TGCGCCAGCGGTTATGACAGTTTGAACACTGAAGCTTTCTTT
CASGYDSLNTEAFF
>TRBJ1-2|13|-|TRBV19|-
TGTGCCAGTACACCAGGACCAAACTATGGCTACACCTTC
CASTPGPNYGYTF
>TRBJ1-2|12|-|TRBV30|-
TGTGCCTGGAGTCGGGAGAACTATGGCTACACCTTC
CAWSRENYGYTF
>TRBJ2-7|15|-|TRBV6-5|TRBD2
TGTGCCAGCAGCACCCGTTGGGAGGGCCATGGCGAGCAGTACTTC
CASSTRWEGHGEQYF
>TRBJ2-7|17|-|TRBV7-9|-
TGTGCCAGCAGCTTAGGTACAAGCCCGGATTCAGGTTACGAGCAGTACTTC
CASSLGTSPDSGYEQYF
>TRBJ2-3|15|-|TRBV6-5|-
TGTGCCAGCAGTTACAGGGGGGGACGGGAGGTCGCGCAGTATTTT
CASSYRGGREVAQYF
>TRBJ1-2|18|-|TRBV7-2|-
TGTGCCAGCAGCTTATTAGTACCATCCATCCAAGCTAACTATGGCTACACCTTC
CASSLLVPSIQANYGYTF
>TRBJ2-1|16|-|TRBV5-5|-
TGTGCCAGCAGCTTGGATTTAGGGGGGATCTTCAATGAGCAGTTCTTC
CASSLDLGGIFNEQFF
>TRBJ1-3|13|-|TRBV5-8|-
TGTGCCAGCAGCCTACGACAAGGTAACGCCATATATTTT
CASSLRQGNAIYF
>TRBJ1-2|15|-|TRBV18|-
TGTGCCAGCTCACTAATAGAGGGTTTCAGCTATGGCTACACCTTC
CASSLIEGFSYGYTF
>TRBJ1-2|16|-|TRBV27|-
TGTGCCAGCAGTCACTTAGACCCTACCGGGGACTATGGCTACACCTTC
CASSHLDPTGDYGYTF
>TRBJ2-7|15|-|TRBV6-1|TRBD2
TGTGCCAGCAAGTCGCGAGCGGGAGGCATTCTCGAGCAGTACTTC
CASKSRAGGILEQYF
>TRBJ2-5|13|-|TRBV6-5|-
TGTGCCAGCAGGCGACAGGAGGAAGAGACCCAGTACTTC
CASRRQEEETQYF
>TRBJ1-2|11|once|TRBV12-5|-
TGTGCTAGTGGTACGTTTGAGGGCTACACCTTC
CASGTFEGYTF
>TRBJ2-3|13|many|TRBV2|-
TGTGCCAGCAAGGCGGGCTCCACAGATACGCAGTATTTT
CASKAGSTDTQYF
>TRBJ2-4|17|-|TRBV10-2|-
TGCGCCAGCAGTGAGGGGCTAGCGCTATCAGCCAAAAACATTCAGTACTTC
CASSEGLALSAKNIQYF
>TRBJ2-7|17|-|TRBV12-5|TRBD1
TGTGCTAGTGCCGTGGCCGAGAGGACAGGGGGCATCTACGAGCAGTACTTC
CASAVAERTGGIYEQYF
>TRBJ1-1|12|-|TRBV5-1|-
TGTGCCAGCAGCTTGGTAGGGATGGAAGCTTTCTTT
CASSLVGMEAFF
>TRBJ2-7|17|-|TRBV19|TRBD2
TGTGCCAGTAGTATAGGGACTAGCGGGAGGGACTCCTACGAGCAGTACTTC
CASSIGTSGRDSYEQYF
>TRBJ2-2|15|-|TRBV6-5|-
-
CASSSRAFGNGELFF
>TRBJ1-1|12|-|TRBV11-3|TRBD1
TGTGCCAGCAGACAAGGACAGGGGCGAGCTTTCTTT
CASRQGQGRAFF
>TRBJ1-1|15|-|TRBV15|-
TGTGCCACCAGCATACCCAGTCTCATGAACACTGAAGCTTTCTTT
CATSIPSLMNTEAFF
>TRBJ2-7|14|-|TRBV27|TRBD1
TGTGCCAGCAGGCCGACAGGGGGCTTCTACGAGCAGTACTTC
CASRPTGGFYEQYF
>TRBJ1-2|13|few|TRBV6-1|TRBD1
TGTGCCAGCAGGGATGGACAGGGCTATGGCTACACCTTC
CASRDGQGYGYTF
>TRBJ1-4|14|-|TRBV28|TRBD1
TGTGCCAGCAGTCGGACAGGACGTAATGAAAAACTGTTTTTT
CASSRTGRNEKLFF
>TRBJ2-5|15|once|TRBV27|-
TGTGCCAGCAGTCTCGCCCCCAGGGTAGAAGAGACCCAGTACTTC
CASSLAPRVEETQYF
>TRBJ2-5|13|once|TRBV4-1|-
TGCGCCAGCAGCCAAAGGACAGAAGAGACCCAGTACTTC
CASSQRTEETQYF